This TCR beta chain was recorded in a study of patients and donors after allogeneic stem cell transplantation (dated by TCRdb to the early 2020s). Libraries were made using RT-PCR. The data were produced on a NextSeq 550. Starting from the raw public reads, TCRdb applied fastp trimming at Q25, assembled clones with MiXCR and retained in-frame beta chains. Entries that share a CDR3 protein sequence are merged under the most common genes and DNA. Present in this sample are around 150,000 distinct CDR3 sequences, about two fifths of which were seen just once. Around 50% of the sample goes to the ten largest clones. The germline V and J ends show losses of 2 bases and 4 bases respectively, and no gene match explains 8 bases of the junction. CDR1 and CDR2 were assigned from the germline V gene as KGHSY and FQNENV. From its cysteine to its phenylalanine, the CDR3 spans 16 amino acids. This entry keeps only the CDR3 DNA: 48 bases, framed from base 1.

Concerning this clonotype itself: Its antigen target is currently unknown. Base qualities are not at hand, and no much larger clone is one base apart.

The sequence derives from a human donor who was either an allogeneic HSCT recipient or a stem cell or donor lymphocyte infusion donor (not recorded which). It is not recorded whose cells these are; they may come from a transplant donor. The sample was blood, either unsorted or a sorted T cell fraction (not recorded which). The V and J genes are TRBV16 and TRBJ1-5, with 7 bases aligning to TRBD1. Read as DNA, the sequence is TGTGCCAGCAGCCAACCTGACAGGGCCCCTAATCAGCCCCAGCATTTT. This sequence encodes CASSQPDRAPNQPQHF.